A selection of T cell receptor beta chains follows, all from one sample in a study of blood T cell repertoires in COVID-19. Produced via immunoSEQ multiplex PCR; TCRdb's table is partial and in-frame only. The sample consists of some 180,000 clones, approximately 85% of them appearing once. Sequencing was done on a sample of PBMCs or T cells enriched from blood (not recorded which). Receptor source: a man aged 35-49 years who had recovered from COVID-19. Each CDR3 is given with its conserved first and last residue. A D gene is named only where the DNA matches it firmly. Clone size appears in some rows only: once, few, many, or a class for an expanded clone.

D gene,clone size,V gene,J gene,CDR3 DNA,CDR3 protein
-,-,TRBV19,TRBJ1-4,TGTGCCAGTAGGTGGACAGTCGCAACTAATGAAAAACTGTTTTTT,CASRWTVATNEKLFF
TRBD1,-,TRBV19,TRBJ2-7,TGTGCCAGTAGTCCAACAGGGGTCGAGCAGTACTTC,CASSPTGVEQYF
TRBD2,-,TRBV6-1,TRBJ2-2,TGTGCCAGCAGTGAACTGGTGGCGGGGGCCGGGGAGCTGTTTTTT,CASSELVAGAGELFF
TRBD1,-,TRBV19,TRBJ1-1,TGTGCCAGTAGTATAGCAGAGACAGGGGTCTCCCTTCCCACTGAAACTTTCTTT,CASSIAETGVSLPTETFF
TRBD1,-,TRBV7-8,TRBJ1-5,TGTGCCAGCAGCCCGAGGGGACAGGCCAATCAGCCCCAGCATTTT,CASSPRGQANQPQHF
TRBD1,-,TRBV19,TRBJ2-5,TGTGCCAGTAGTGCGAGACAGGGGGCCCAAGAGACCCAGTACTTC,CASSARQGAQETQYF
TRBD1,-,TRBV7-6,TRBJ1-1,TGTGCCAGCAGCTTAGCGGGACAGGGTTCCACTGAAGCTTTCTTT,CASSLAGQGSTEAFF
-,-,TRBV2,TRBJ1-5,TGTGCCAGCAGACCCTTGCCGGGAGACTTCAATCAGCCCCAGCATTTT,CASRPLPGDFNQPQHF
TRBD1,-,TRBV27,TRBJ1-2,TGTGCCAGCAGTCCAACGGGACAGCATAACTATGGCTACACCTTC,CASSPTGQHNYGYTF
TRBD1,-,TRBV29-1,TRBJ1-1,TGCAGCACTTCGACAGGGGTCCGGACTGAAGCTTTCTTT,CSTSTGVRTEAFF
-,-,TRBV19,TRBJ2-1,TGTGCCAGTACCTTGGGCCCTAGCCGTAACAATGAGCAGTTCTTC,CASTLGPSRNNEQFF
-,-,TRBV29-1,TRBJ2-7,TGCAGCGTTGAAGCAGGCCGCGAGCAGTACTTC,CSVEAGREQYF
-,-,TRBV29-1,TRBJ1-1,TGCAGCGTTGATTACGGGGGAAACACTGAAGCTTTCTTT,CSVDYGGNTEAFF
-,-,TRBV28,TRBJ2-7,TGTGCCAGCAGAACTACAGGGCCCGAGCAGTACTTC,CASRTTGPEQYF
-,-,TRBV11-1,TRBJ1-1,TGTGCCAGCAGCTTGCGAGATGAAGCTTTCTTT,CASSLRDEAFF
-,-,TRBV28,TRBJ1-2,TGTGCCAGCAGTTTACCCGGAGGGGATCCTTATGGCTACACCTTC,CASSLPGGDPYGYTF
-,-,TRBV3-1/TRBV3-2,TRBJ1-1,TGTGCCAGCAGCCACCTCCAGGGGAGTACTGAAGCTTTCTTT,CASSHLQGSTEAFF
-,-,TRBV6-5,TRBJ2-7,TGTGCCAGCAGCCCGTCGGGGGAGCAGTACTTC,CASSPSGEQYF
-,-,TRBV12-3/TRBV12-4,TRBJ1-6,TGTGCCAGCAGTCTTGGAGGGGGGGGGCCCCTCCACTTT,CASSLGGGGPLHF
TRBD1,-,TRBV2,TRBJ1-1,TGTGCCAGCATTCGACAGGGCTTAAACACTGAAGCTTTCTTT,CASIRQGLNTEAFF
TRBD1,-,TRBV28,TRBJ1-2,TGTGCCAGCAGCTTACATCGACAGGGTTTAGATGGCTACACCTTC,CASSLHRQGLDGYTF
TRBD2,-,TRBV11-1,TRBJ2-1,TGTGCCAGCAGCGCACGACTAGCGGGAACTTACAATGAGCAGTTCTTC,CASSARLAGTYNEQFF
-,-,TRBV28,TRBJ1-5,TGTGCCAGCAGTTTTCGACAGGATCGGCAGCCCCAGCATTTT,CASSFRQDRQPQHF
TRBD1,-,TRBV10-2,TRBJ1-5,TGCGCCAGCAGTGGGACAGGGTCGGGCCAGCCCCAGCATTTT,CASSGTGSGQPQHF
-,-,TRBV12-3/TRBV12-4,TRBJ1-6,TGTGCCAGTCAGGATGCTGGCAATTCACCCCTCCACTTT,CASQDAGNSPLHF
TRBD1,-,TRBV19,TRBJ1-6,TGTGCCAGTGTGACCGGGACAGCCAATTCACCCCTCCACTTT,CASVTGTANSPLHF
-,-,TRBV10-3,TRBJ2-1,TGTGCCATCGCCCTAGGTCAACCGGATGAGCAGTTCTTC,CAIALGQPDEQFF
TRBD2,-,TRBV5-1,TRBJ2-3,TGCGCCAGCAGCTCAGTCGGACTAGCGGGAGTGGGGGCAGATACGCAGTATTTT,CASSSVGLAGVGADTQYF
-,-,TRBV29-1,TRBJ2-1,TGCAGCGTTGAAGTTCCCCCCGGGACTTCGAAGGTTGAGCAGTTCTTC,CSVEVPPGTSKVEQFF
-,-,TRBV6-5,TRBJ2-3,TGTGCCAGCAGTTACGGCGGGACTAGCACAGATACGCAGTATTTT,CASSYGGTSTDTQYF
TRBD1,-,TRBV19,TRBJ1-1,TGTGCCAGTAGCACAACAGGGGCGGGGAACACTGAAGCTTTCTTT,CASSTTGAGNTEAFF
TRBD2,few,TRBV19,TRBJ2-1,TGTGCCAGTAGACCTCTTCTAGCGGGAGTGCGTGAGCAGTTCTTC,CASRPLLAGVREQFF
-,-,TRBV11-2,TRBJ1-4,TGTGCCAGCAGCTTAGTGGGCTCTCCATCAACTAATGAAAAACTGTTTTTT,CASSLVGSPSTNEKLFF
-,-,TRBV5-5,TRBJ2-7,TGTGCCAGCAGCGTCGTACCAGGGGAACGGGTCTACGAGCAGTACTTC,CASSVVPGERVYEQYF
-,-,TRBV6-5,TRBJ1-1,TGTGCCAGCAGTCCCGGGACACAGAACACTGAAGCTTTCTTT,CASSPGTQNTEAFF
TRBD2,-,TRBV6-5,TRBJ2-7,TGTGCCAGCAGAAGCGGGACCTACGAGCAGTACTTC,CASRSGTYEQYF
-,-,TRBV14,TRBJ2-1,TGTGCCAGCAGCCAAACCCTGCTTCAACGCCGGGGCAATGAGCAGTTCTTC,CASSQTLLQRRGNEQFF
TRBD1,-,TRBV2,TRBJ1-4,TGTGCCAGCGTACCGGGACAGGGGCGAGGAAAACTGTTTTTT,CASVPGQGRGKLFF
TRBD1,-,TRBV9,TRBJ1-1,TGTGCCAGCAGCCTTAGGACAGGGGATGGGAACACTGAAGCTTTCTTT,CASSLRTGDGNTEAFF
-,-,TRBV12-5,TRBJ1-5,TGTGCTAGTGGTCCCGATCAGCCCCAGCATTTT,CASGPDQPQHF
TRBD2,-,TRBV27,TRBJ2-2,TGTGCCAGCAGTTTAATCCTAGCGGGGGGGCCCGGGGAGCTGTTTTTT,CASSLILAGGPGELFF
-,-,TRBV27,TRBJ1-5,TGTGCCAGCAGTTTGTTCGGGGATCAGCCCCAGCATTTT,CASSLFGDQPQHF
-,-,TRBV5-6,TRBJ2-4,TGTGCCAGCAGCTTGGGGTCGTTTCGCAGGGGCTGGGTAAACATTCAGTACTTC,CASSLGSFRRGWVNIQYF
-,-,TRBV19,TRBJ1-1,TGTGCCAGTAGTATAGACGGACCGGGGGGCACTGAAGCTTTCTTT,CASSIDGPGGTEAFF
TRBD1,-,TRBV3-1/TRBV3-2,TRBJ2-1,TGTGCCAGCAGCCAAGTACAGGGGATCTACAATGAGCAGTTCTTC,CASSQVQGIYNEQFF
TRBD2,-,TRBV5-1,TRBJ2-7,TGCGCCAGCAGCTCCAACCCCACTAGCGGATTATACGAGCAGTACTTC,CASSSNPTSGLYEQYF
TRBD2,few,TRBV19,TRBJ2-1,TGTGCCAGTAGCCAGAGCGGGAGCTCCTACAATGAGCAGTTCTTC,CASSQSGSSYNEQFF
TRBD1,-,TRBV7-3,TRBJ2-2,TGTGCCAGCAGCCCATCAGGGGGCGTCGCCGGGGAGCTGTTTTTT,CASSPSGGVAGELFF